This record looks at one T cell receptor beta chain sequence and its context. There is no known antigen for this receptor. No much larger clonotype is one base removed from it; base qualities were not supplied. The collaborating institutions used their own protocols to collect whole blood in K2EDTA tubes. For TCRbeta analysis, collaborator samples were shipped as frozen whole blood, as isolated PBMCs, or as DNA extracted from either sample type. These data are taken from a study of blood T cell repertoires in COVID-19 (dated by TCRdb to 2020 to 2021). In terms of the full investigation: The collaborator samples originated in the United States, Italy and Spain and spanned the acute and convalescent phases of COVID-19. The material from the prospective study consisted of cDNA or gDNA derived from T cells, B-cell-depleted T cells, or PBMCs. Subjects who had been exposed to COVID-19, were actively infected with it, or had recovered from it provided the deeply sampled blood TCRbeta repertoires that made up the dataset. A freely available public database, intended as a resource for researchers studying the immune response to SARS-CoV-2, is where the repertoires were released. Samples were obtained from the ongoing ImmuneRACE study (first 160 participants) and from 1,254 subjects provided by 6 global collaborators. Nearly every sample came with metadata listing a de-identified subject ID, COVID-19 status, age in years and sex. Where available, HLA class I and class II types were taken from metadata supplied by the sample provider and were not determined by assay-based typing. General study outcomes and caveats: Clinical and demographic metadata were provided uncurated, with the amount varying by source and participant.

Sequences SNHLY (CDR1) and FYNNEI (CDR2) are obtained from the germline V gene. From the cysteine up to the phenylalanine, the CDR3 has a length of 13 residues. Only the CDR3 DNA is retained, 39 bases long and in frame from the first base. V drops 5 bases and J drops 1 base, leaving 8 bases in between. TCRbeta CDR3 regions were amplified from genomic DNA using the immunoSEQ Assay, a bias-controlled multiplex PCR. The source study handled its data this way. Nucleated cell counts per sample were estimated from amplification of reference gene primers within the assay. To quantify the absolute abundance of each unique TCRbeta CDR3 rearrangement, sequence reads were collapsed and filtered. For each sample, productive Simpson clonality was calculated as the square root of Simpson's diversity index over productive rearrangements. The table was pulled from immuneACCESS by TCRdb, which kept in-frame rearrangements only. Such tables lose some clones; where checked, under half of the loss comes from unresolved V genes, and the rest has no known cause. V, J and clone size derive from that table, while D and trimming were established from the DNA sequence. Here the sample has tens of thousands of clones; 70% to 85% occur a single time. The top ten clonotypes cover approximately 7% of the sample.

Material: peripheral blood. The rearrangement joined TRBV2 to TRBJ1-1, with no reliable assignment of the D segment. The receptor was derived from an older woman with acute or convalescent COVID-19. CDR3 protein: CASSPRGNTEAFF. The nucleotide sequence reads TGTGCCAGCAGTCCACGCGGGAACACTGAAGCTTTCTTT. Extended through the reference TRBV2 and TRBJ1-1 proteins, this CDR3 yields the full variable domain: EPEVTQTPSHQVTQMGQEVILRCVPISNHLYFYWYRQILGQKVEFLVSFYNNEISEKSEIFDDQFSVERPDGSNFTLKIRSTKLEDSAMYFCASSPRGNTEAFFGQGTRLTVV.